The clone carrying this T cell receptor beta chain has at least ten counts. The data stem from a study of CD8+CD57+ T cells in acquired aplastic anemia. The CDR3 sequence is 15 residues long. CDR1 and CDR2 (germline): SEHNR, FQNEAQ (reference sequence). Trimming pared 3 bases from V and 6 bases from J, leaving 17 bases between. Those patients picked for sequencing had displayed CD8+CD57+ cell expansion on flow cytometry. Profiling that covered TCR beta VDJ and CDR3 relied on genomic DNA as its template. TCRdb reanalysed the reads using MiXCR and keeps one entry per CDR3 protein. The profile covers a few hundred thousand distinct CDR3 sequences, with roughly 59% appearing a single time and 1% to 1.5% taken by the ten largest.

The chain carries TRBV7-9 and TRBJ1-2; unclear D gene. The source material was sorted CD4+, CD8+, or CD8+CD57+ T cells (not recorded which) from PBMCs. This sequence was found in a human donor with aplastic anemia. CDR3 protein: CASSLGGPPRDGYTF. CDR3 DNA sequence: TGTGCCAGCAGCTTGGGAGGGCCTCCGCGGGATGGCTACACCTTC. The complete variable domain, with remaining parts taken from reference TRBV7-9 and TRBJ1-2, reads DTGVSQNPRHKITKRGQNVTFRCDPISEHNRLYWYRQTLGQGPEFLTYFQNEAQLEKSRLLSDRFSAERPKGSFSTLEIQRTEQGDSAMYLCASSLGGPPRDGYTFGSGTRLTVV.